The rows below give T cell receptor beta chains drawn from one sample of a study of T cells in Graves' hyperthyroidism and ophthalmopathy. From the multiplex PCR reads, TCRdb called clonotypes with MiXCR, one entry per CDR3 protein. The data show fewer than 300,000 distinct CDR3 sequences, 20% to 25% seen once. Sequenced sample: blood. Receptors were obtained from a man aged 35 to 55 with Graves' hyperthyroidism that later progressed to Graves' ophthalmopathy. CDR3s include the opening cysteine and the closing phenylalanine or tryptophan. The D gene is left open where the match is weak. Size is omitted from some rows. Given values are once, few, many or a class for expanded clones.

V gene,D gene,J gene,clone size,CDR3 DNA,CDR3 protein
TRBV6-1,NA,TRBJ2-2,many,TGTGCCAGCAGTCGATGGACGGAGGTCACCGGGGAGCTGTTTTTT,CASSRWTEVTGELFF
TRBV7-8,TRBD1,TRBJ1-1,many,TGTGCCAGCAGCTTTCTACAGGGGATGAACACTGAAGCTTTCTTT,CASSFLQGMNTEAFF
TRBV20-1,NA,TRBJ2-5,many,TGCAGTGCTAGCGCAGGAGAGACCCAGTACTTC,CSASAGETQYF
TRBV20-1,NA,TRBJ1-5,NA,TGCAGTGCTAGAACAGGGATGGGTGGCAATCAGCCCCAGCATTTT,CSARTGMGGNQPQHF
TRBV20-1,NA,TRBJ2-7,NA,TGCAGTGCTAGTGCTGCAGTACAGGGACCCTACGAGCAGTACTTC,CSASAAVQGPYEQYF
TRBV19,TRBD1,TRBJ1-2,many,TGTGCCAGTAGTATAGCGACAGGGTACTATGGCTACACCTTC,CASSIATGYYGYTF
TRBV24-1,NA,TRBJ1-1,many,TGTGCCACCAGTGATGGGTCCGACACTGAAGCTTTCTTT,CATSDGSDTEAFF
TRBV6-1,NA,TRBJ1-1,many,TGTGCCAGCAGTGACAGGGGACTTGAGTATAATGAAGCTTTCTTT,CASSDRGLEYNEAFF
TRBV10-3,TRBD2,TRBJ2-5,many,TGTGCCATCAGTGCTGCATGGGGAGGGCAAGAGACCCAGTACTTC,CAISAAWGGQETQYF
TRBV6-2/TRBV6-3,TRBD1,TRBJ2-7,NA,TGTGCCAGCAGTTACCACAGACAGGGGGCCGAGCAGTACTTC,CASSYHRQGAEQYF
TRBV6-5,NA,TRBJ1-3,many,TGTGCCAGTACGAGCTCTGGAAACACCATATATTTT,CASTSSGNTIYF
TRBV6-1,NA,TRBJ1-2,NA,TGTGCCAGCAGTGTTGATGGACAGTTCTATGGCTACACCTTC,CASSVDGQFYGYTF
TRBV6-5,TRBD2,TRBJ2-7,many,TGTGCCAGCAGTTATCGCGCTAGCGGGACCTACGAGCAGTACTTC,CASSYRASGTYEQYF
TRBV19,NA,TRBJ2-2,NA,TGTGCCAGTAGTTTCGGAATAGCAGACTCTACCGGGGAGCTGTTTTTT,CASSFGIADSTGELFF
TRBV7-9,NA,TRBJ1-2,many,TGTGCCAGCAGCTTTTTAAATAGGGCGTCGGGAGGCTACACCTTC,CASSFLNRASGGYTF